This T cell receptor (beta chain) was retrieved from a study of regulatory T cells in long-lasting Graves disease. This clonotype was seen repeatedly, ten times or more. Its antigen is not identified. As to time point: persistent/refractory GD, antithyroid drugs over 5 years with positive TRAb. RNA from PBMCs was the source of the TCR library. General observations from the study: Only peripheral blood was studied, not thyroid tissue.

Germline-derived CDR1 and CDR2 are MDHEN and SYDVKM. Trimming pared 3 bases from V and 2 bases from J, leaving 11 bases between. The CDR3 extends over 14 amino acids. TCR beta libraries were built with iRepertoire HTBI primers and Arm-PCR of CDR3 regions. MiXCR, applied by TCRdb to the multiplex PCR reads, yields one record per CDR3 protein. The sample contains about 460,000 distinct CDR3 sequences, around a fifth of which appear only once. V is TRBV28 and J is TRBJ2-7, with unresolved D. This sequence was found in a female donor with Graves disease. Specimen: peripheral blood mononuclear cells (PBMCs), collected when the disease was refractory, from a patient treated with antithyroid drugs. The CDR3 nucleotides read TGTGCCAGCAGTTTTTTGACGGAGACCTACGAGCAGTACTTC. Encoded protein: CASSFLTETYEQYF.